The present T cell receptor beta chain was sequenced within a study of spatial heterogeneity in lung cancer. The overall study: Available follow-up PBMC samples, collected a median of roughly two years post-resection, were sequenced. A unique TCR and UMI combination showed up more than ten times in raw reads, on average.

Every individual TCR cDNA molecule carried its own unique molecular identifier, which allowed correction of PCR and sequencing errors. TCRdb used MiXCR to reprocess the 5' RACE reads, holding one entry per CDR3 protein. The sample comprises under 150,000 distinct CDR3 sequences, about a tenth of which are singletons, and less than 25% rests with the top ten. Sample time point: blood at routine non-recurrence follow-up after resection. Germline CDR1 is ENHRY and CDR2 is SYGVKD. V lost 4 bases to trimming and J lost 4 bases, with 7 bases between them. This CDR3 is 12 amino acids long. The sequence was obtained from a female donor with early-stage non-small cell lung cancer. The rearrangement uses TRBV10-3 and TRBJ1-1, with D maybe TRBD1 (5 bases). Sequenced here: PBMCs, sampled at follow-up. CDR3 in amino acids: CAISGQGTEAFF. The CDR3 DNA reads as TGTGCCATCAGTGGGCAGGGCACTGAAGCTTTCTTT.